The T cell receptor beta chain under discussion was sequenced for a study of breast tumors, draining lymph nodes, adjacent tissues. In the case of this clonotype: Its antigen is unknown.

Overall study findings and caveats: That most tumor T cells come from lymph nodes remained unproven. Compared with lymph nodes, tumors were less diverse; compared with nontumor tissue, more.

Germline V gene lookup returns CDR1 LGHNA and CDR2 YNFKEQ. J gave up 4 bases and V 0 bases, and 18 bases lay outside the gene matches. CDR3 length: 21 amino acids. TCRdb itself ran the multiplex PCR reads through MiXCR, one entry per CDR3 protein. The sample has 250,000 or so distinct CDR3 sequences; 30% to 35% are singletons. Axillary draining lymph nodes of breast cancer patients supplied the node samples. Specimen: axillary lymph node tissue. The TCR comes from a female donor with breast cancer. Some clones in this sample may be carry-over from other donors' samples. The chain links TRBV4-2 to TRBJ2-7, with 13 bases matching TRBD2. Here the CDR3 reads CASSQDHPTSGRPSGWYEQYF. Written as DNA, the CDR3 is TGTGCCAGCAGCCAAGATCACCCGACTAGCGGGAGGCCCTCAGGGTGGTACGAGCAGTACTTC.